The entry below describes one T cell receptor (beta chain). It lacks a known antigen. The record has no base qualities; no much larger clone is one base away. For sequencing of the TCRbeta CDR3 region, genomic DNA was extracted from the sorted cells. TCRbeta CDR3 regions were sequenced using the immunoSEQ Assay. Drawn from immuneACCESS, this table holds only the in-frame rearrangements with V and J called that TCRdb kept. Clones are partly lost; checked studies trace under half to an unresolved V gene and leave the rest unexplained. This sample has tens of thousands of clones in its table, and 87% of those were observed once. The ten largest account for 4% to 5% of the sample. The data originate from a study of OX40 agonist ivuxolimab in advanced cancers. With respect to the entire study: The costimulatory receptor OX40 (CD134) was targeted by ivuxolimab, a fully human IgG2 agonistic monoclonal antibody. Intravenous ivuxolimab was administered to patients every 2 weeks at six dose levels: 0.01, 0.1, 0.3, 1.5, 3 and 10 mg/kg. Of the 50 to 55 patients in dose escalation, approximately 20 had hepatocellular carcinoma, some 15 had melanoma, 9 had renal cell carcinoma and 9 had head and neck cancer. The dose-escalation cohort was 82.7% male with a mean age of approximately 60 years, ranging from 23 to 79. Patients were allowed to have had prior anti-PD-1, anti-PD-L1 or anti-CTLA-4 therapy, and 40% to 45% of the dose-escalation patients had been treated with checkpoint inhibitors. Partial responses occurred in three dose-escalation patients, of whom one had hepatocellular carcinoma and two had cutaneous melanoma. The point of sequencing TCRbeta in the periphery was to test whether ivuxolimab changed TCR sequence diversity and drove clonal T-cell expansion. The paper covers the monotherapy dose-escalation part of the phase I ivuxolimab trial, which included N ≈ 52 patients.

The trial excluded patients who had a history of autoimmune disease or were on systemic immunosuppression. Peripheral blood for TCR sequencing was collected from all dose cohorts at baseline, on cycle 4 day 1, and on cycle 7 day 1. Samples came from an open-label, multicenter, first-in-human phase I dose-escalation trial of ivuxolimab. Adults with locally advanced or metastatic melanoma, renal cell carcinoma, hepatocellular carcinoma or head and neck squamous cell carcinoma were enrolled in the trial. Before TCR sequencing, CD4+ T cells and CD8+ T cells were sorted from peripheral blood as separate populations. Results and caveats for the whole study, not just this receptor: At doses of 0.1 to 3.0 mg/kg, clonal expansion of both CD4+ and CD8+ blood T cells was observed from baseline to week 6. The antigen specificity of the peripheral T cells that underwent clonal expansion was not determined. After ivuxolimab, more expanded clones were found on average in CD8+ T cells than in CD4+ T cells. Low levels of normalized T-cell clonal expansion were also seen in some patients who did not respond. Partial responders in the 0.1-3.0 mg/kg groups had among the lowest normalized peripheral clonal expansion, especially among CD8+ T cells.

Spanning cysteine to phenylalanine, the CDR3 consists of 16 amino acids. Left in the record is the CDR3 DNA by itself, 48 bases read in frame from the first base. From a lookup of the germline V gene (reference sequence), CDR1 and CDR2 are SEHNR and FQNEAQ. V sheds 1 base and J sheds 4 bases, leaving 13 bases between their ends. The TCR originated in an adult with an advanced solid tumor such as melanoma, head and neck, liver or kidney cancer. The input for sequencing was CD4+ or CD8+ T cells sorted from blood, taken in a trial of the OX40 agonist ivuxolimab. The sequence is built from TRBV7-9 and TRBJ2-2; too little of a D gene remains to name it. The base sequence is TGTGCCAGCAGCTTAGGTGGTGGTCTGGGCACCGGGGAGCTGTTTTTT. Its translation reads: CASSLGGGLGTGELFF.